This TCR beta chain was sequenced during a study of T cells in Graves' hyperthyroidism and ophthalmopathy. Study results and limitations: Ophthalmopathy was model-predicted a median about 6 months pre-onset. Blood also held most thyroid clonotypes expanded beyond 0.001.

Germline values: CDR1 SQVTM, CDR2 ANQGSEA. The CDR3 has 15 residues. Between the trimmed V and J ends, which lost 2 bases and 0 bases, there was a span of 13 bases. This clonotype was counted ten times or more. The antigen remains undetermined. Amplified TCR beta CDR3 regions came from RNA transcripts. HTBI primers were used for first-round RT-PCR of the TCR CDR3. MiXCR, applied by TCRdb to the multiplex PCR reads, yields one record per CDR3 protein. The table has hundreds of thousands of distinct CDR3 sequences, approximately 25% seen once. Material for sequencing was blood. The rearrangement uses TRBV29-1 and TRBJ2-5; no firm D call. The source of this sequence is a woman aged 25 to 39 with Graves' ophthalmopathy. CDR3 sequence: CSVEKEYSYQETQYF. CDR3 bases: TGCAGCGTTGAAAAAGAATATTCGTACCAAGAGACCCAGTACTTC.